This T cell receptor beta chain emerged from a study of T cell changes during pregnancy in multiple sclerosis. Using immunoSEQ multiplex PCR, the repertoire was profiled, and TCRdb retains in-frame clones only, with some absent. In the table there are about 70,000 clones, under 95% of which are singletons. Germline V gene data show CDR1 as KGHSH and CDR2 as LQKENI. The CDR3 has 15 residues. The V gene end was trimmed by 1 base and the J gene end by 4 bases; junction bases not matched to a gene: 3. The rearrangement links TRBV18 to TRBJ2-5; 10 bases align to TRBD1. The starting material was peripheral blood, obtained in the third trimester of pregnancy. The TCR sequence derives from a female donor in good health, enrolled as a control in a pregnancy study. CDR3 nucleotides: TGTGCCAGCTCACCACGACAGGGGGCTCGAGAGACCCAGTACTTC. Its translation: CASSPRQGARETQYF.